One sample yielded the 3 T cell receptor beta chains listed below, sequenced in a study of blood T cells in healthy people across ages. Then a second PCR, running roughly 6 to 11 cycles, was carried out with a sample-barcoded 5' primer and a J-beta primer mix. Each CDR3 protein is one row after TCRdb ran MiXCR on the 5' RACE reads. The sample carries 910,000 or so distinct CDR3 sequences, approximately 50% recorded once. Sequenced input: blood. These receptors were taken from an older woman in good health.

This clonotype has ten or more counts. The chain links TRBV4-1 to TRBJ2-3, with D perhaps matching TRBD2 (5 bases). The CDR3 runs 18 residues. Per germline, CDR1 MGHRA and CDR2 YSYEKL. V shed 3 bases and J shed 0 bases, with 19 bases lying between them. The CDR3 DNA sequence: TGCGCCAGCAGCCAGCGCCCCGTAGCGCTGCAGAGCACAGATACGCAGTATTTT. Residues: CASSQRPVALQSTDTQYF.

The chain combines TRBV7-2 with TRBJ2-3; unclear D gene. Germline CDR1 SGHTA, CDR2 FQGNSA. Trimming cost V 1 base and J 5 bases, with 10 bases left between them. The CDR3 spans 14 residues. The CDR3 DNA is TGTGCCAGCAGCTTAGGGGCTAGTGTAGATACGCAGTATTTT. Encoded protein: CASSLGASVDTQYF.

The genes are TRBV30 and TRBJ2-7; TRBD2 is a possible D gene (6 bases). The CDR3 extends over 13 amino acids. V was cut by 3 bases and J by 7 bases, with 16 bases left in between. CDR1 is GTSNPN and CDR2 is SVGIG in the germline V gene (reference sequence). The CDR3 region has the DNA TGTGCCTGGAGCCTAGCGATCTACAATGAGCAGTACTTC. Translation: CAWSLAIYNEQYF. The variable domain in full, with the rest retrieved from reference TRBV30 and TRBJ2-7, is SQTIHQWPATLVQPVGSPLSLECTVEGTSNPNLYWYRQAAGRGLQLLFYSVGIGQISSEVPQNLSASRPQDRQFILSSKKLLLSDSGFYLCAWSLAIYNEQYFGPGTRLTVT.